The 26 T cell receptor beta chains below all came from one sample that was sequenced in a study of T cells in Graves' hyperthyroidism and ophthalmopathy. Amplification of TCR beta CDR3 regions was performed using RNA transcripts as template. An initial round of RT-PCR targeting the TCR CDR3 relied on the HTBI primer set. TCRdb re-called the multiplex PCR reads with MiXCR, one entry per CDR3 protein. Among over 150,000 distinct CDR3 sequences listed, approximately 15% were seen once. The material sequenced was blood. The receptor source for this set is a woman aged 50 to 60 with Graves' hyperthyroidism.

There are many counts of this clonotype. This rearrangement joins TRBV19 to TRBJ1-5; D call uncertain. This CDR3 region has 13 residues. Between the trimmed V and J ends, which lost 3 bases and 6 bases, there was a span of 9 bases. CDR1 and CDR2 (germline): LNHDA, SQIVND (reference sequence). In DNA form, the CDR3 reads TGTGCCAGTAGTATTGAACGGATTCAGCCCCAGCATTTT. This translates into CASSIERIQPQHF.

In this sample, this clonotype turned up many times. The genes are TRBV7-9 and TRBJ1-1; D is possibly TRBD1 (5 bases). The CDR3 spans 15 residues. V shed 2 bases and J shed 3 bases, with 13 bases lying between them. Germline CDR1 SEHNR, CDR2 FQNEAQ (reference sequence). The CDR3 region has the DNA TGTGCCAGCAGCTTATGGGGCCGGGGGGACACTGAAGCTTTCTTT. This translates into CASSLWGRGDTEAFF. Full variable domain (remainder filled in from reference TRBV7-9 and TRBJ1-1): DTGVSQNPRHKITKRGQNVTFRCDPISEHNRLYWYRQTLGQGPEFLTYFQNEAQLEKSRLLSDRFSAERPKGSFSTLEIQRTEQGDSAMYLCASSLWGRGDTEAFFGQGTRLTVV.

The V call is TRBV7-2, the J call TRBJ1-4; TRBD1 agrees at 9 bases. CDR1 is SGHTA and CDR2 is FQGNSA in the germline V gene. V gave up 2 bases and J gave up 8 bases; unmatched junction bases: 3. This CDR3 contains 14 residues. CDR3 sequence (DNA): TGTGCCAGCAGCTTAAATACAGGGGGCGAAAAACTGTTTTTT. The encoded protein is CASSLNTGGEKLFF.

This clonotype came up many times. This CDR3 reads CASGTEVADTQYF. CDR3 DNA: TGTGCCAGTGGGACAGAAGTCGCAGATACGCAGTATTTT. The genes are TRBV27 and TRBJ2-3, with TRBD1 matching over 7 bases. Germline V lookup: CDR1 MNHEY, CDR2 SMNVEV (reference sequence). This CDR3 region has 13 residues. The V segment lost 9 bases and the J segment 4 bases; nucleotides outside the gene matches: 7.

V is TRBV5-1 and J is TRBJ2-2; no firm D call. The V end lost 0 bases, the J end lost 4 bases, and 13 bases lay between the germline ends. Germline V lookup: CDR1 SGHRS, CDR2 YFSETQ. The length of the CDR3 is 16 residues. The CDR3 region is CASSLEIAPSTGELFF. The CDR3 DNA reads as TGCGCCAGCAGCTTGGAAATAGCCCCATCCACCGGGGAGCTGTTTTTT.

This clonotype was seen a few times. The chain employs TRBV4-1 and TRBJ2-2; D is perhaps TRBD2 (6 bases). The CDR3 is made up of 18 amino acids. V lost 2 bases and J lost 7, with 23 bases in between. Germline V CDR1 and CDR2: MGHRA, YSYEKL. The CDR3 spells CASSQRDIGTARLGELFF. The CDR3, as DNA: TGCGCCAGCAGCCAAAGAGATATCGGGACTGCGAGACTCGGGGAGCTGTTTTTT.

The sample holds many counts of this clonotype. The chain uses TRBV27 and TRBJ2-7; no clear D. Trimming removed 5 bases at V and 0 bases at J, with 11 bases between. The CDR3 spans 14 residues. CDR1 is MNHEY and CDR2 is SMNVEV in the germline V gene (reference sequence). The CDR3 nucleotides read TGTGCCAGCAGTCCGGCTAGGAGCTCCTACGAGCAGTACTTC. Amino acid sequence: CASSPARSSYEQYF.

This clonotype was observed many times. The chain joins TRBV7-9 to TRBJ2-5; D remains unclear. Deletions cut 3 bases from V and 4 bases from J, with 12 bases between. Germline CDR1 and CDR2: SEHNR and FQNEAQ (reference sequence). The CDR3 contains 14 residues. This CDR3 reads CASSFSSGRETQYF. The CDR3 DNA is TGTGCCAGCAGCTTCTCTTCTGGCAGAGAGACCCAGTACTTC.

Note on this clonotype: Being one base from a much bigger clone, this may be a read error. The chain has TRBV20-1 and TRBJ1-4, with 7 bases fitting TRBD1. The germline V gene has CDR1 DFQATT and CDR2 SNEGSKA (reference sequence). The CDR3 consists of 15 residues. In DNA, the CDR3 is TGCAGTGCTAGTCCCCCAGGGGGGGTTAATGAAAAACTGCTTTTT. As protein: CSASPPGGVNEKLLF.

The chain joins TRBV25-1 to TRBJ2-1; 12 bases map to TRBD2. J was trimmed by 3 bases and V by 4 bases; bases with no gene match: 4. Germline V CDR1 and CDR2: MGHDK, SYGVNS. The CDR3 length is 16 residues. CDR3 in amino acids: CASSGLAGGHYNEQFF. The CDR3 DNA sequence: TGTGCCAGCAGTGGTCTAGCGGGGGGGCACTACAATGAGCAGTTCTTC.

This clonotype was seen at least ten times. This chain connects TRBV5-1 to TRBJ2-3; TRBD2 might be the D (6 bases). Germline-derived CDR1 and CDR2 are SGHRS and YFSETQ. The ends were cut back, 0 bases at V and 1 base at J, with 6 bases in the middle. This CDR3 contains 14 residues. This CDR3 reads CASSLASGTDTQYF. DNA of the CDR3: TGCGCCAGCAGCTTGGCTAGCGGCACAGATACGCAGTATTTT.

The rearrangement joins TRBV9 to TRBJ1-4; D uncertain. V lost 4 bases and J 2 bases, leaving 9 bases between the germline ends. This CDR3 spans 14 amino acids. Germline assignment: CDR1 SGDLS and CDR2 YYNGEE. As DNA, the CDR3 is TGTGCCAGCAGCTCAGCCCCTACTAATGAAAAACTGTTTTTT. It yields the protein CASSSAPTNEKLFF.

This rearrangement joins TRBV7-9 to TRBJ1-1; D unclear. The CDR3 is made up of 12 amino acids. The germline gives CDR1 SEHNR, CDR2 FQNEAQ (reference sequence). Between the trimmed V and J ends, which lost 5 bases and 0 bases, there was a span of 4 bases. The CDR3 sequence: CASSNMNTEAFF. The CDR3 DNA follows: TGTGCCAGCAGCAACATGAACACTGAAGCTTTCTTT.

V usage is TRBV5-4 and J usage is TRBJ2-3; TRBD2 aligns across 7 bases. Germline lookup yields CDR1 SGHNT and CDR2 YYREEE (reference sequence). The CDR3 has 17 residues. Germline trimming cut 1 base from V and 2 bases from J; bases unmatched to any gene: 10. CDR3 nucleotide sequence: TGTGCCAGCAGCTTGCATCCCAAGCGGGGCGTCACAGATACGCAGTATTTT. Translating gives CASSLHPKRGVTDTQYF.

This clonotype was seen ten or more times. V and J are TRBV6-2 or TRBV6-3 and TRBJ2-1; maybe TRBD2 (5 bases). The V end lost 6 bases, the J end lost 12 bases, and 15 bases lay between the germline ends. CDR3 length: 12 residues. CDR1 is MNHEY, CDR2 SVGEGT, per germline. CDR3 nucleotide sequence: TGTGCCAGCAGCCTGACGGGGATTGGGCAGTTCTTC. This encodes CASSLTGIGQFF.

This clonotype was found a few times. A much more abundant neighbour one base away suggests this may be a read error. The CDR3 ends on some other residue instead of the conserved phenylalanine or tryptophan, so this is likely a read error. This chain joins TRBV7-8 and TRBJ2-7; 7 bases are a match to TRBD2. V shed 4 bases, J shed 3 bases, and the junction held 18 bases outside the gene matches. The CDR3 runs 18 residues. Germline V CDR1 and CDR2: SGHVS, FQNEAQ. CDR3 sequence: CASSSEGVGGVTNYEQYL. The DNA for the CDR3 is TGTGCCAGCAGCTCCGAGGGAGTTGGGGGGGTAACCAACTACGAGCAGTACCTC.

In this sample, this clonotype turned up a few times. V gene TRBV10-3 combines with J gene TRBJ2-7; D remains unclear. CDR3 size: 13 residues. With 6 bases removed from V and 0 bases from J, the gap between germline ends came to 9 bases. The germline V gene has CDR1 ENHRY and CDR2 SYGVKD. Here the CDR3 reads CAISPADSYEQYF. The CDR3 DNA is TGTGCCATCAGCCCCGCGGACTCCTACGAGCAGTACTTC.

This clonotype was seen at least ten times. The chain combines TRBV6-2 or TRBV6-3 with TRBJ1-6; perhaps TRBD1 as D (5 bases). The CDR3 has 15 residues. V was shortened by 8 bases and J by 11 bases, with 22 bases between the two germline ends. CDR1 is MNHEY, CDR2 SVGEGT, per germline. CDR3 residues: CASVLSPGRLAPLHF. The CDR3 DNA reads TGTGCCAGCGTACTCTCCCCAGGGCGCCTGGCACCCCTCCACTTT.

This clonotype came up many times. The chain combines TRBV6-2 or TRBV6-3 with TRBJ1-5, with TRBD1 matching over 7 bases. The CDR3 length is 15 residues. Unmatched junction bases numbered 3, after V lost 0 bases and J lost 4 bases. Germline V gene lookup returns CDR1 MNHEY and CDR2 SVGEGT. The CDR3 DNA follows: TGTGCCAGCAGTTACTCGACGGGACAGAATCAGCCCCAGCATTTT. The encoded protein is CASSYSTGQNQPQHF.

This clonotype was counted many times. This rearrangement joins TRBV7-3 to TRBJ2-3; D not certain. CDR3 length equals 14 residues. Germline values: CDR1 SGHTA, CDR2 FQGTGA. The V end lost 4 bases, the J end lost 2 bases, and 10 bases lay between the germline ends. The CDR3 is CASSYALFTDTQYF. In DNA form, the CDR3 reads TGTGCCAGCAGCTACGCCTTGTTCACAGATACGCAGTATTTT.

In this sample, this clonotype turned up many times. The CDR3 coding sequence is TGTGCCATCAGTGGCAGTCCAAACACTGAAGCTTTCTTT. It translates to CAISGSPNTEAFF. The chain joins TRBV10-3 to TRBJ1-1, with unresolved D. Between the trimmed V and J ends, which lost 4 bases and 2 bases, there was a span of 8 bases. Germline V gives CDR1 ENHRY, CDR2 SYGVKD. The CDR3 is 13 residues long.

In its sample, this clonotype was seen many times. CDR3: CASSARLAGGVLNEQFF. The CDR3 DNA is TGTGCCAGCAGTGCCCGACTAGCGGGGGGTGTGTTGAATGAGCAGTTCTTC. The chain uses TRBV6-2 or TRBV6-3 and TRBJ2-1, with 13 positions matching TRBD2. The germline gives CDR1 MNHEY, CDR2 SVGEGT. This CDR3 comprises 17 residues. V lost 5 bases, J lost 7 bases, and 11 bases stayed unmatched.

This clonotype has ten or more counts. V gene TRBV19 combines with J gene TRBJ2-7; perhaps TRBD1 as D (5 bases). Trimming cost V 3 bases and J 2 bases, with 11 bases left between them. The CDR3 length is 14 residues. From germline, CDR1 is LNHDA and CDR2 SQIVND (reference sequence). CDR3 sequence: CASSIMLGPYEQYF. CDR3 nucleotides: TGTGCCAGTAGTATTATGCTGGGGCCCTACGAGCAGTACTTC.

This clonotype was detected ten times or more. The chain has TRBV28 and TRBJ2-7; D ambiguous. V shed 2 bases and J shed 4 bases, with 6 bases lying between them. The CDR3 contains 12 residues. Germline V gene data show CDR1 as MDHEN and CDR2 as SYDVKM. As DNA, the CDR3 is TGTGCCAGCAGTTTAGGGGTTTACGAGCAGTACTTC. It specifies CASSLGVYEQYF.

The table lists this clonotype with a few counts. The V gene is TRBV18, the J gene TRBJ2-1; 9 bases line up with TRBD1. After removal of 5 bases from V and 7 bases from J, the junction contained 6 bases not matched to a gene. Germline CDR1 and CDR2: KGHSH and LQKENI. The CDR3 sequence is 14 residues long. The CDR3 here is CASSNGTGRNEQFF. The CDR3 DNA reads TGTGCCAGCTCAAACGGGACAGGGCGGAATGAGCAGTTCTTC.

The rearrangement uses TRBV6-1 and TRBJ2-6; D unclear. Germline loops: CDR1 MNHNS, CDR2 SASEGT. This CDR3 region has 17 residues. Trimming stripped 6 bases from V and 1 base from J, with 16 bases between. The CDR3, as DNA: TGTGCCAGCAGCCGCACGCTAAGGGCTTCTGGGGCCAACGTCCTGACTTTC. Translated, it gives CASSRTLRASGANVLTF.